The clone carrying this TCR beta chain was seen many times. Its specificity is not known. The record originates from a study of identical twins. General observations from the study: Partly confounded zero-insertion analyses could result from invariant MAIT and iNKT cells. Modelling approaches yielded underestimates of out-of-frame TCR alpha sharing between monozygotic twins. Memory repertoires showed no such pattern, whereas abundant cord blood beta clonotypes carried fewer insertions.

A universal primer site arose from template switching, and cDNA bore unique molecular identifiers. In TCRdb, the 5' RACE reads were re-called with MiXCR into one record per CDR3 protein. The table has 240,000 or so distinct CDR3 sequences, 5.5% to 7% seen once; the top ten hold around 3.4%. The V gene's germline CDR1 is MRHNA and CDR2 SNTAGT. The CDR3 length is 14 residues. The J segment lost 4 bases and the V segment lost 2 bases, leaving 1 base of the junction unmatched. These data were also filed under a second study, of yellow fever vaccine responses in identical twins.

The specimen sequenced was memory (CD45RO+) T cells sorted from blood. The TCR sequence derives from a woman younger than 35 in good health. The genes are TRBV6-4 and TRBJ2-2; 7 bases agree with TRBD2. The CDR3 spells CASSDGRATGELFF. CDR3 DNA: TGTGCCAGCAGTGACGGGAGGGCCACCGGGGAGCTGTTTTTT.